This T cell receptor (beta chain) derives from a study of T cell repertoires in ileal Crohn's disease. Indicated time point: neoterminal ileum biopsy at postoperative endoscopy, about 6 months after surgery. Included were adult ileal or ileocolonic Crohn's patients indicated for ileocolonic resection. After removal of 5 bases from V and 4 bases from J, the junction contained 8 bases not matched to a gene. There are 15 residues in the CDR3. Germline V lookup: CDR1 MNHEY, CDR2 SMNVEV (reference sequence). Each sample's TCRB immunosequencing used about 0.5 micrograms of biopsy DNA. Only in-frame clones appear in the TCRdb table, and some are missing; sequencing was by immunoSEQ multiplex PCR. The table shows 13,000 or so clones, with 80% to 90% occurring only once. Comment on this clone: The antigen is not known.

Overall study findings and caveats: All patients with clonality above 26.8% had endoscopic recurrence. High-frequency clones were more common in sorted CD8 than CD4 cells.

This sequence originates from an adult with Crohn's disease. The gene calls are TRBV27 and TRBJ1-2; TRBD1 agrees at 9 bases. Sequencing was done on a sample of ileal tissue. CDR3 sequence: CASSPPGQGFYGYTF. DNA for the CDR3: TGTGCCAGCAGTCCACCGGGACAGGGATTCTATGGCTACACCTTC.